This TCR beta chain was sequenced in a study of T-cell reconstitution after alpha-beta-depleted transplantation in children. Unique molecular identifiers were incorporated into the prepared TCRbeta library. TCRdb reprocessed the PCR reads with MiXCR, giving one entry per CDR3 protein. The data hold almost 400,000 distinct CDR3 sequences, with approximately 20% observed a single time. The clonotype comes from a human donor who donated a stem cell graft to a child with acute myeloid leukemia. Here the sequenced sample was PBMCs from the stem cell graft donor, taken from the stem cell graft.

CDR3 loop: CASRPLAGEADTQYF. In nucleotides, the CDR3 is TGTGCCAGCAGACCACTAGCGGGAGAGGCAGATACGCAGTATTTT. This chain uses TRBV28 with TRBJ2-3; TRBD2 agrees at 11 bases. The CDR3 is 15 amino acids. Germline-derived CDR1 and CDR2 are MDHEN and SYDVKM. The J segment lost 4 bases and the V segment lost 6 bases, leaving 6 bases of the junction unmatched. Drawing the rest from reference TRBV28 and TRBJ2-3, the complete variable domain is DVKVTQSSRYLVKRTGEKVFLECVQDMDHENMFWYRQDPGLGLRLIYFSYDVKMKEKGDIPEGYSVSREKKERFSLILESASTNQTSMYLCASRPLAGEADTQYFGPGTRLTVL.